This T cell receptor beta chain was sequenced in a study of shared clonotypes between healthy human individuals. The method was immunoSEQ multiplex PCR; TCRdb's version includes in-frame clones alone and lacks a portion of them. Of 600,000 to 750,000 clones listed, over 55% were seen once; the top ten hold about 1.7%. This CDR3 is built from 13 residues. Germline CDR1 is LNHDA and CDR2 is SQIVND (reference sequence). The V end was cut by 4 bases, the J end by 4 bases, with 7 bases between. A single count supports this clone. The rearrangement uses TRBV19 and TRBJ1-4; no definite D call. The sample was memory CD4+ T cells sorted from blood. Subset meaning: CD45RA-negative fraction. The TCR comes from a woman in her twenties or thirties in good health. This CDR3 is CASSKTINEKLFF. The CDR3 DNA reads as TGTGCCAGTAGTAAGACGATTAATGAAAAACTGTTTTTT.